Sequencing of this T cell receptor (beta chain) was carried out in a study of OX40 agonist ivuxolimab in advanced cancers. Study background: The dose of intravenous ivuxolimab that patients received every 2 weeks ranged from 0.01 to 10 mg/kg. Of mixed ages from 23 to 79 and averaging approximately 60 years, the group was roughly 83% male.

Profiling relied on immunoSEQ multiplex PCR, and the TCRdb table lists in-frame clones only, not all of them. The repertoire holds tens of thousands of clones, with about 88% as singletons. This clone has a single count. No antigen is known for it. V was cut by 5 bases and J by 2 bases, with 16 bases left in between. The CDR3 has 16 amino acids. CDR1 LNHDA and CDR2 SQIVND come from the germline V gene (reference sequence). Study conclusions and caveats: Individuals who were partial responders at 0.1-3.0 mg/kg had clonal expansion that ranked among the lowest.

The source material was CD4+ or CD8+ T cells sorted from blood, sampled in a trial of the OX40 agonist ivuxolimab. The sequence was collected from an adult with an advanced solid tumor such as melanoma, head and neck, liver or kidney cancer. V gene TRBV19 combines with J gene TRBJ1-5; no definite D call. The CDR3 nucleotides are TGTGCCAGTAGTCCCAGACCCTGGGAGGGCAATCAGCCCCAGCATTTT. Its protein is CASSPRPWEGNQPQHF.